The entry that follows covers one T cell receptor beta chain sequence. The antigen is not known. The data were produced by immunoSEQ multiplex PCR, yet TCRdb's version contains in-frame clones alone and is incomplete. The repertoire holds some 2,500,000 clones, 80% to 95% seen once, with roughly 0.34% in the top ten. Division of CD4+ cells produced a CD45RA+ naive subset and a CD45RA-negative memory subset. The data belong to a study of shared clonotypes between healthy human individuals. Study-wide results and caveats: Clonotypes shared by all four donors outscored non-shared clonotypes in generation probability.

The CDR3 contains 15 residues. Germline assignment: CDR1 SEHNR and CDR2 FQNEAQ (reference sequence). Trimming stripped 5 bases from V and 0 bases from J, with 12 bases between. J is TRBJ2-3 and V is TRBV7-9; weak D call: TRBD2 (6 bases). The sample taken for sequencing was naive CD4+ T cells from PBMCs. The sample's subset: CD45RA+ positively selected. This clonotype was sampled from a young man in good health. Some clones in this sample may be carry-over from other donors' samples. As DNA, the CDR3 is TGTGCCAGCAGCGCGGGGACCATTAGCACAGATACGCAGTATTTT. This translates into CASSAGTISTDTQYF.